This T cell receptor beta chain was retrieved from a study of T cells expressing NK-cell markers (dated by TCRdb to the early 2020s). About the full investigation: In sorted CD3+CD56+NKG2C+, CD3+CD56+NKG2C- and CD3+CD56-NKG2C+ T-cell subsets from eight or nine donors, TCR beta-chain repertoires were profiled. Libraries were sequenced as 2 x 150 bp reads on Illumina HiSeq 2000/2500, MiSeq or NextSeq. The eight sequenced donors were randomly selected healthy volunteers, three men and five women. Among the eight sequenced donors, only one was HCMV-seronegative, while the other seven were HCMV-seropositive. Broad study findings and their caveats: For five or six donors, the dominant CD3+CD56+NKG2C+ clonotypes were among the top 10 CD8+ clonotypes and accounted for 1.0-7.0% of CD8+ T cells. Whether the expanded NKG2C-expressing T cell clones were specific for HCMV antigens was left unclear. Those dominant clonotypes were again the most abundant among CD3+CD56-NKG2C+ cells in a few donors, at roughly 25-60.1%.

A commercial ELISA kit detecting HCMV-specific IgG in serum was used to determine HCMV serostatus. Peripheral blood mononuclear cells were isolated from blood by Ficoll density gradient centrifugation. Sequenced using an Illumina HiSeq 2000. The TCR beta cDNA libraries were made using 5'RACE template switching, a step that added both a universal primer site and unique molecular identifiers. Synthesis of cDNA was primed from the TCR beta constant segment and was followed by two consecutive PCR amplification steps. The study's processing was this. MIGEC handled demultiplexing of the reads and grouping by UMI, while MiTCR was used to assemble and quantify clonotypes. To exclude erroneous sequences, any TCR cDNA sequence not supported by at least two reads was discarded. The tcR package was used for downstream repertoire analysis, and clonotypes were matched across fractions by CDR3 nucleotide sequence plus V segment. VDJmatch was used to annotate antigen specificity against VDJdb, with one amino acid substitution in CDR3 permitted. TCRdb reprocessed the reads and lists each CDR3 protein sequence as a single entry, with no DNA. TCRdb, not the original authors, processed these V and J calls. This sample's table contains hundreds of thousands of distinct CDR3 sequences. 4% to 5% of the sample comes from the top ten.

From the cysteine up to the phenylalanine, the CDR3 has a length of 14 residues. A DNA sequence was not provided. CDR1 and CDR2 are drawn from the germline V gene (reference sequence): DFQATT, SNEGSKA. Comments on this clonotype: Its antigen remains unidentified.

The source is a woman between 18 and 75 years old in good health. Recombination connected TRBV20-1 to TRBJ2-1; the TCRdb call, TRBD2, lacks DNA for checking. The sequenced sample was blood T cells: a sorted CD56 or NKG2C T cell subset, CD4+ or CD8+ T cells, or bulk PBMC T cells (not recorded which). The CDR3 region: CSAREGPWDNEQFF.